The 10 T cell receptor beta chains presented below share a single source sample, sequenced in a study of shared clonotypes between healthy human individuals. Produced via immunoSEQ multiplex PCR; TCRdb's table is partial and in-frame only. The sample consists of approximately 530,000 clones, about 96% of them appearing once. The sequencing input was naive CD4+ T cells sorted from blood. The subset was: CD45RA+ positively selected. The receptors stem from a woman in her twenties or thirties in good health.

The chain uses TRBV25-1 and TRBJ1-2; no definite D call. From germline, CDR1 is MGHDK and CDR2 SYGVNS. V shed 3 bases and J shed 6 bases, with 17 bases lying between them. CDR3 length: 15 residues. CDR3 sequence: CASSDPGLGKNGYTF. In nucleotides, the CDR3 is TGTGCCAGCAGTGACCCTGGTTTGGGGAAGAATGGCTACACCTTC.

The V call is TRBV5-6, the J call TRBJ1-4, with no clear D. CDR3 length: 14 residues. The V gene lost 3 bases and the J gene lost 0 bases, with 6 bases spanning the gap. CDR1 and CDR2 (germline): SGHDT, YYEEEE. The CDR3, as DNA: TGTGCCAGCAGCTCCGATGCAACTAATGAAAAACTGTTTTTT. Translated, it gives CASSSDATNEKLFF.

The gene calls are TRBV23-1 and TRBJ2-7; D uncertain. Being an ORF, TRBV23-1 has a function that is uncertain. This CDR3 region has 11 residues. Trimming pared 2 bases from V and 5 bases from J, leaving 4 bases between. CDR3 in DNA: TGCGCCAGCAGTCAAATGGACGAGCAGTACTTC. Translated, it gives CASSQMDEQYF.

The chain recombines TRBV6-5 with TRBJ2-5; D possibly corresponds to TRBD1 (6 bases). The CDR3 contains 13 residues. Per germline, CDR1 MNHEY and CDR2 SVGAGI. V was clipped by 6 bases and J by 4 bases, with 12 bases between them. The CDR3 coding sequence is TGTGCCAGCAGGGACACAGGGAGAGAGACCCAGTACTTC. This codes for CASRDTGRETQYF.

The chain recombines TRBV28 with TRBJ1-5; TRBD1 matches 7 bases. CDR3 length: 16 amino acids. The V gene end was trimmed by 4 bases and the J gene end by 5 bases; junction bases not matched to a gene: 11. Germline assignment: CDR1 MDHEN and CDR2 SYDVKM. CDR3 sequence: CASSSPRDSFYQPQHF. Written as DNA, the CDR3 is TGTGCCAGCAGTTCCCCACGGGACAGTTTTTATCAGCCCCAGCATTTT.

This rearrangement joins TRBV28 to TRBJ2-7, with D tentatively TRBD2 (6 bases). Germline V gene sequence: CDR1 MDHEN, CDR2 SYDVKM. The CDR3 consists of 14 residues. V lost 3 bases, J lost 6 bases, and 15 bases lay in between. CDR3 DNA: TGTGCCAGCAGTTTGTCTCGGGGGAACTCCGAGCAGTACTTC. Its protein product is CASSLSRGNSEQYF. The full variable domain, completed using reference TRBV28 and TRBJ2-7, is DVKVTQSSRYLVKRTGEKVFLECVQDMDHENMFWYRQDPGLGLRLIYFSYDVKMKEKGDIPEGYSVSREKKERFSLILESASTNQTSMYLCASSLSRGNSEQYFGPGTRLTVT.

The CDR3 is CASRASGTYEQYF. CDR3 sequence (DNA): TGTGCCAGCCGCGCTAGCGGGACATACGAGCAGTACTTC. V usage is TRBV28 and J usage is TRBJ2-7; the match to TRBD2 covers 9 bases. V shed 8 bases and J 4 bases; nucleotides not matched to a gene: 6. Per germline, CDR1 MDHEN and CDR2 SYDVKM. CDR3 size: 13 residues. The variable domain in full, with the rest retrieved from reference TRBV28 and TRBJ2-7, is DVKVTQSSRYLVKRTGEKVFLECVQDMDHENMFWYRQDPGLGLRLIYFSYDVKMKEKGDIPEGYSVSREKKERFSLILESASTNQTSMYLCASRASGTYEQYFGPGTRLTVT.

The genes are TRBV5-1 and TRBJ2-7; 10 bases align to TRBD2. The CDR3 is 16 residues long. The germline gives CDR1 SGHRS, CDR2 YFSETQ. Trimming cost V 0 bases and J 5 bases; bases outside gene matches: 8. The CDR3 here is CASSLARAGGLDEQYF. Here the CDR3 DNA reads TGCGCCAGCAGCTTGGCCAGAGCGGGAGGGCTCGACGAGCAGTACTTC.

This sequence joins TRBV5-6 and TRBJ2-5; D gene uncertain. The CDR3 runs 12 residues. V was cut by 0 bases and J by 4 bases, with 4 bases left in between. The germline V gene encodes CDR1 SGHDT and CDR2 YYEEEE. CDR3 protein: CASSLVSETQYF. CDR3 DNA sequence: TGTGCCAGCAGCTTGGTGTCAGAGACCCAGTACTTC.

The rearrangement links TRBV5-4 to TRBJ1-2; D not resolved. V lost 3 bases and J 7 bases, leaving 10 bases between the germline ends. The CDR3 runs to 12 residues. Germline V CDR1 and CDR2: SGHNT, YYREEE (reference sequence). The CDR3 bases are TGTGCCAGCAGCTGGACCAACAGTGGCTACACCTTC. This gives the protein CASSWTNSGYTF.